This paragraph covers one T cell receptor beta chain sequence. This clonotype was found many times. No cognate antigen has been identified for it. Base qualities are not recorded, but no much larger clone differs from it by a single base. Library preparation used PCR. The sample was run on an Illumina HiSeq 2500. Molecular barcoding was employed in the preparation of TCR libraries, with unique molecular identifiers being used to normalize TCRbeta repertoire quantification. The public reads were reprocessed in TCRdb via fastp at Q25 and MiXCR, keeping in-frame beta chains. Rows are unified per CDR3 protein, each entry keeping the most common DNA and genes. This sample gives around 580,000 distinct CDR3 sequences in total; under 30% of them show up just once. Clones ranked in the top ten supply roughly 13% of the sample. This sample is drawn from a study of T-cell reconstitution after alpha-beta-depleted transplantation in children (dated by TCRdb to 2016 to 2017). In terms of the full investigation: The study quantitatively tracked T-cell immune reconstitution after TCRalphabeta/CD19-depleted allogeneic hematopoietic cell transplantation in children using TCR repertoire profiling. Results the study describes overall, beyond this receptor: In some patients, high TCRbeta diversity at day 60 was attributed to recipient T cells and intrathymic progenitors that had survived conditioning. Apparently early alphabetaT-cell count recovery about two months after transplant reportedly relied on only several hundred rapidly expanded clones derived from non-depleted graft cells. Hyperexpanded clone frequencies declined over subsequent months; after one year, T-cell counts and TCRbeta diversity were mostly attributed to newly produced T cells.

In light of the paper, this sample's treatment or condition label describes: allogeneic hematopoietic cell transplantation with graft depleted of TCRalphabeta T cells and CD19 B cells. Transplant recipients were children who received TCRalphabeta/CD19-depleted allogeneic hematopoietic cell grafts. CDR1 is given as SGHTA and CDR2 as FQGNSA, both from the germline V gene. The CDR3 has 14 amino acids, counting the end cysteine and phenylalanine. Only the CDR3 part of the read is kept: 42 bases, read in frame from the first base. The junction carries 18 bases between V and J, which are trimmed by 5 bases and 7 bases respectively.

Recombination joined TRBV7-2 with TRBJ2-7, with TRBD1 perhaps the D gene, on 6 matching bases. Sample: PBMCs, mostly from graft donor cells, taken 360 days after TCRalphabeta/CD19-depleted stem cell transplant. This TCR came from a boy in the first two years of life who had a stem cell transplant for acute myeloid leukemia, so the T cells may come from the graft donor. This receptor has the CDR3 CASSQGLPTLEQYF. The DNA sequence reads TGTGCCAGCAGCCAGGGGCTCCCCACCCTGGAGCAGTACTTC. The CDR3 plus the reference TRBV7-2 and TRBJ2-7 genes for the other parts give the full variable domain: GAGVSQSPSNKVTEKGKDVELRCDPISGHTALYWYRQSLGQGLEFLIYFQGNSAPDKSGLPSDRFSAERTGGSVSTLTIQRTQQEDSAVYLCASSQGLPTLEQYFGPGTRLTVT.